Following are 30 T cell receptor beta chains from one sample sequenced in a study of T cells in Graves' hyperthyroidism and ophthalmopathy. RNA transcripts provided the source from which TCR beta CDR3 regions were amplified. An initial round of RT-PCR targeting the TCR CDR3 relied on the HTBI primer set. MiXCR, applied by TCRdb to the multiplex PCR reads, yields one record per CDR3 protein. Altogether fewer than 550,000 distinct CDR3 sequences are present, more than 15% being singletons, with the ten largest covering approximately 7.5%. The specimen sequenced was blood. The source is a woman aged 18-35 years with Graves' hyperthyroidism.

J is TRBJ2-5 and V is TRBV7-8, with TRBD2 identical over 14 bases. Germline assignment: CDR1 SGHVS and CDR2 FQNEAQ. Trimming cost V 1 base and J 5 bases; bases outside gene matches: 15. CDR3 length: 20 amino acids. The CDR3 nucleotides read TGTGCCAGCAGCTTAGTGCCCCCGGGACTAGCGGGGGTTCAGGGTGAGACCCAGTACTTC. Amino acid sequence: CASSLVPPGLAGVQGETQYF. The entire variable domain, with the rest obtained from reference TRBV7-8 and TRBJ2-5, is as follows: GAGVSQSPRYKVAKRGQDVALRCDPISGHVSLFWYQQALGQGPEFLTYFQNEAQLDKSGLPSDRFFAERPEGSVSTLKIQRTQQEDSAVYLCASSLVPPGLAGVQGETQYFGPGTRLLVL.

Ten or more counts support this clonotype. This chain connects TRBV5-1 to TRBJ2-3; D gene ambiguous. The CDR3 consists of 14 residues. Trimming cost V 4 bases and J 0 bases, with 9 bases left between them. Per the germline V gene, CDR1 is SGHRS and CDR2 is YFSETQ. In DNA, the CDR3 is TGCGCCAGCAGCCCCTTGCGGAGCACAGATACGCAGTATTTT. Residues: CASSPLRSTDTQYF. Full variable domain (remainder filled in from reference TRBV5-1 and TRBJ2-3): KAGVTQTPRYLIKTRGQQVTLSCSPISGHRSVSWYQQTPGQGLQFLFEYFSETQRNKGNFPGRFSGRQFSNSRSEMNVSTLELGDSALYLCASSPLRSTDTQYFGPGTRLTVL.

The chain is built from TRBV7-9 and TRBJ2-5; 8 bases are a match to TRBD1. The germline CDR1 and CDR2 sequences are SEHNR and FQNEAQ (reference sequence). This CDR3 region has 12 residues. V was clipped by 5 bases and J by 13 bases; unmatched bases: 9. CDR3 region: CASSRVWDRWYF. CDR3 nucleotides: TGTGCCAGCAGCCGAGTTTGGGACAGGTGGTACTTC.

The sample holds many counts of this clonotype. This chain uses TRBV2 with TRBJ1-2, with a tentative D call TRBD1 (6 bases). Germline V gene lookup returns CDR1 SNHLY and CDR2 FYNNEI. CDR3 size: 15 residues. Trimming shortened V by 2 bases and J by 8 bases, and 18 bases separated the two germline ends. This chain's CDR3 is CASSEMYRASEGYTF. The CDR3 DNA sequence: TGTGCCAGCAGTGAAATGTACAGGGCCTCGGAAGGCTACACCTTC.

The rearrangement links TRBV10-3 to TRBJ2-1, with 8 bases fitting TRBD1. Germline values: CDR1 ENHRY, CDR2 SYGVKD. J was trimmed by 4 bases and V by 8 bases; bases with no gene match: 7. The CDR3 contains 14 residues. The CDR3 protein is CAIWGTGLYNEQFF. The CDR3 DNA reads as TGTGCCATCTGGGGGACAGGACTTTACAATGAGCAGTTCTTC.

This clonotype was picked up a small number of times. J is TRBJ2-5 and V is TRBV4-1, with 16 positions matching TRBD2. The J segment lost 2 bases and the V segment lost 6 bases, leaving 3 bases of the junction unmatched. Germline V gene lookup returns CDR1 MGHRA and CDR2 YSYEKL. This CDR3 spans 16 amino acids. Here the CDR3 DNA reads TGCGCCAGCAGGCCGGGACTAGCGGGGGGGCAAGAGACCCAGTACTTC. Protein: CASRPGLAGGQETQYF.

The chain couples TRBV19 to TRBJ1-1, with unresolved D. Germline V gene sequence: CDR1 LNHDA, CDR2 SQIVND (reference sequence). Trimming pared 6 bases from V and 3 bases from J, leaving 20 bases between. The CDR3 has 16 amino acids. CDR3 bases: TGTGCCAGTAGGACCACTTTTGGGTCCTACCACACTGAAGCTTTCTTT. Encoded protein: CASRTTFGSYHTEAFF. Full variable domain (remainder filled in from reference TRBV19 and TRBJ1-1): DGGITQSPKYLFRKEGQNVTLSCEQNLNHDAMYWYRQDPGQGLRLIYYSQIVNDFQKGDIAEGYSVSREKKESFPLTVTSAQKNPTAFYLCASRTTFGSYHTEAFFGQGTRLTVV.

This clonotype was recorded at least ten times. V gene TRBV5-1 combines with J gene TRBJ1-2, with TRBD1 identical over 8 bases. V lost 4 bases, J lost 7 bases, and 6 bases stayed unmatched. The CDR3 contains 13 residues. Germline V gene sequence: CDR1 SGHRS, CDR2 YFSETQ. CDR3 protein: CASSGQGGLGYTF. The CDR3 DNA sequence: TGCGCCAGCAGCGGACAGGGCGGCCTTGGCTACACCTTC.

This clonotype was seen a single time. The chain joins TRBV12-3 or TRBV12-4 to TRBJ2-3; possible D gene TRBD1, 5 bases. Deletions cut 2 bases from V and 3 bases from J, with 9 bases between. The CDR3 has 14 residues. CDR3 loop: CASSLWQGTDTQYF. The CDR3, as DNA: TGTGCCAGCAGTTTATGGCAGGGTACAGATACGCAGTATTTT.

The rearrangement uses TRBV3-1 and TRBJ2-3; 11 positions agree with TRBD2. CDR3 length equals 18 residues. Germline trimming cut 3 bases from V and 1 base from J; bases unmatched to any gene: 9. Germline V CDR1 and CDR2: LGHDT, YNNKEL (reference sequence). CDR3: CASSQYLPGLAGTDTQYF. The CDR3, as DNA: TGTGCCAGCAGCCAGTATCTCCCGGGACTAGCGGGCACAGATACGCAGTATTTT.

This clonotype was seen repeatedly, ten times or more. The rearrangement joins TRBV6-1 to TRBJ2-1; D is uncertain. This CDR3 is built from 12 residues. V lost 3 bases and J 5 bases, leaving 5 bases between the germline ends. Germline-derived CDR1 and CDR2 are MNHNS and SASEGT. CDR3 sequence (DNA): TGTGCCAGCAGTGACCTGGACAATGAGCAGTTCTTC. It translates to CASSDLDNEQFF.

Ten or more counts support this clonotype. The DNA for the CDR3 is TGTGCCAGCAGCTTAGTTGGGTTCCGGGGCAGCACTGAAGCTTTCTTT. This gives the protein CASSLVGFRGSTEAFF. This chain uses TRBV7-8 with TRBJ1-1; perhaps TRBD1 as D (5 bases). CDR1 is SGHVS and CDR2 is FQNEAQ in the germline V gene. The CDR3 loop spans 16 amino acids. Trimming cost V 1 base and J 4 bases, with 16 bases left between them.

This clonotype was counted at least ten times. The CDR3 coding sequence is TGTGCCAGCTCACCACAGCCAGGGTTTACCTACGAGCAGTACTTC. As protein: CASSPQPGFTYEQYF. The gene calls are TRBV18 and TRBJ2-7, with D maybe TRBD1 (5 bases). The V and J ends lost 1 base and 2 bases respectively, with 12 bases between them. Per germline, CDR1 KGHSH and CDR2 LQKENI. The CDR3 contains 15 residues.

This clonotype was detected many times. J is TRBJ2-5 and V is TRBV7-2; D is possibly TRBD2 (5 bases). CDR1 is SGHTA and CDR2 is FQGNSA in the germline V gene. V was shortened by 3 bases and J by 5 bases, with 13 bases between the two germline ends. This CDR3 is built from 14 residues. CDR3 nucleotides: TGTGCCAGCAGCTTCGGCGGGCAACGCGAGACCCAGTACTTC. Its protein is CASSFGGQRETQYF.

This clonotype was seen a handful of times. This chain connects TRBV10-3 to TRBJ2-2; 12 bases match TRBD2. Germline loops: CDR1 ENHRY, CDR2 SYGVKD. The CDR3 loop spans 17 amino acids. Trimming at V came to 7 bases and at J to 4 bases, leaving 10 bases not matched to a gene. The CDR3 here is CAITPELAGGTTGELFF. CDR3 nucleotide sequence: TGTGCCATCACGCCCGAACTAGCGGGGGGAACCACCGGGGAGCTGTTTTTT.

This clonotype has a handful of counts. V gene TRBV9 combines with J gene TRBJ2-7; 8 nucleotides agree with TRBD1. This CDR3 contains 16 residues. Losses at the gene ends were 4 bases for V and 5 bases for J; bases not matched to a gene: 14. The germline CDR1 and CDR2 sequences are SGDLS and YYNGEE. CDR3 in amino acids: CASSPWRGQGYDEQYF. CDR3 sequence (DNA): TGTGCCAGCAGCCCCTGGAGAGGACAGGGCTACGACGAGCAGTACTTC.

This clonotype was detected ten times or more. CDR3 DNA: TGTGCCAGCAGCTGGGACCATGGGGGCTATGGCTACACCTTC. It specifies CASSWDHGGYGYTF. The rearrangement links TRBV12-3 or TRBV12-4 to TRBJ1-2, with D perhaps TRBD1 (5 bases). The V and J ends lost 6 bases and 4 bases respectively, with 15 bases between them. This CDR3 spans 14 amino acids.

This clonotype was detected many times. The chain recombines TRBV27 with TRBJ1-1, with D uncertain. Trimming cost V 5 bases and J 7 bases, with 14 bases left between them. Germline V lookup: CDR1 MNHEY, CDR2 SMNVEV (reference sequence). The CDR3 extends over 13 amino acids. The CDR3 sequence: CASSAIPGDEAFF. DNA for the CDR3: TGTGCCAGCAGTGCCATCCCGGGCGATGAAGCTTTCTTT.

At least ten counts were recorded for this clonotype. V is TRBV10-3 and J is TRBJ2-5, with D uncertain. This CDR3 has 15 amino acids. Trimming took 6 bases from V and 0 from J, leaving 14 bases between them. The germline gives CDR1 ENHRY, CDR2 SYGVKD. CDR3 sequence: CAISGIGSDQETQYF. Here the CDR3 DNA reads TGTGCCATCAGCGGTATAGGCTCGGACCAAGAGACCCAGTACTTC.

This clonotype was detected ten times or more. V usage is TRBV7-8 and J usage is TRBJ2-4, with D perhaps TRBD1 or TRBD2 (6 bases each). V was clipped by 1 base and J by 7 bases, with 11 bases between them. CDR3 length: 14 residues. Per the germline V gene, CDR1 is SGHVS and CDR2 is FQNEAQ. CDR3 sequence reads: CASSLGTGRNIQYF. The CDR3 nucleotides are TGTGCCAGCAGCTTAGGAACAGGGAGGAACATTCAGTACTTC.

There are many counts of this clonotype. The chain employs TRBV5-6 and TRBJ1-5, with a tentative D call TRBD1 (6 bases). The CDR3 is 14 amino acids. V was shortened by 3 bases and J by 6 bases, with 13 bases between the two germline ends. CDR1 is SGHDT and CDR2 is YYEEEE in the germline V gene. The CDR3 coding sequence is TGTGCCAGCAGCTCGGGACACCTCGGTCAGCCCCAGCATTTT. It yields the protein CASSSGHLGQPQHF. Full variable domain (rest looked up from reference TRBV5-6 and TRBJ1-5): DAGVTQSPTHLIKTRGQQVTLRCSPKSGHDTVSWYQQALGQGPQFIFQYYEEEERQRGNFPDRFSGHQFPNYSSELNVNALLLGDSALYLCASSSGHLGQPQHFGDGTRLSIL.

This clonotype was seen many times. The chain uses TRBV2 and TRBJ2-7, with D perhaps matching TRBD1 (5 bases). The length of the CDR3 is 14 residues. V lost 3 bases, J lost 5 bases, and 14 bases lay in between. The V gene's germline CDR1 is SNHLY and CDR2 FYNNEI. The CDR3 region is CASSEEGANDEQYF. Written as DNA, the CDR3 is TGTGCCAGCAGTGAGGAAGGGGCCAACGACGAGCAGTACTTC.

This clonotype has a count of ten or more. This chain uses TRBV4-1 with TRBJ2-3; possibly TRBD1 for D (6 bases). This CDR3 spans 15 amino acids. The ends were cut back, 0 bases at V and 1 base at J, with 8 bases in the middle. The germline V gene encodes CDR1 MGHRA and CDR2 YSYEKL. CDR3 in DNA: TGCGCCAGCAGCCAAGAAGGGGGTCGCACAGATACGCAGTATTTT. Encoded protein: CASSQEGGRTDTQYF.

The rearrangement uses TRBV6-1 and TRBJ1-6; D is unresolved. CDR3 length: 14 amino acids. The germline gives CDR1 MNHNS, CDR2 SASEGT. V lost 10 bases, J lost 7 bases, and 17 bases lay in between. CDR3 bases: TGTGCCACCCGGAGGGAGATGATGAATTCACCCCTCCACTTT. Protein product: CATRREMMNSPLHF.

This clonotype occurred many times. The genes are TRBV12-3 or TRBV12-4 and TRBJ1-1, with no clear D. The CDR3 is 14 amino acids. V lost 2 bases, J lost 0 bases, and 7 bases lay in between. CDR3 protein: CASSLFPLNTEAFF. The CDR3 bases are TGTGCCAGCAGTTTATTTCCATTGAACACTGAAGCTTTCTTT.

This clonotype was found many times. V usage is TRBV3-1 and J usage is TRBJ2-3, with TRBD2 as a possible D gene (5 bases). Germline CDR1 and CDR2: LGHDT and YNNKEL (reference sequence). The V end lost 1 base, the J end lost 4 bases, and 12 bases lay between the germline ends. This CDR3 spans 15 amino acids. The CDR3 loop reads CASSQVGGFSDTQYF. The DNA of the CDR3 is TGTGCCAGCAGCCAAGTTGGAGGCTTTTCAGATACGCAGTATTTT.

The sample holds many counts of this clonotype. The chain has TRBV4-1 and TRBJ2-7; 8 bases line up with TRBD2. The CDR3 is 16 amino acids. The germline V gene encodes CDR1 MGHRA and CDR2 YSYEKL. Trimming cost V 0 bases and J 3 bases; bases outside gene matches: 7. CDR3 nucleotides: TGCGCCAGCAGCCAAGATAGCGGGAAGCCGAGCTACGAGCAGTACTTC. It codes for CASSQDSGKPSYEQYF.

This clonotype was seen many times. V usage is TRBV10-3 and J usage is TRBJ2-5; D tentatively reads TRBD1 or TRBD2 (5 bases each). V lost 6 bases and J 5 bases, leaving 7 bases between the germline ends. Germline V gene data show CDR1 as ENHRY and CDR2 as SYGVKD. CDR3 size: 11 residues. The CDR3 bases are TGTGCCATCAGCAGGGACGAGACCCAGTACTTC. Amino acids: CAISRDETQYF.

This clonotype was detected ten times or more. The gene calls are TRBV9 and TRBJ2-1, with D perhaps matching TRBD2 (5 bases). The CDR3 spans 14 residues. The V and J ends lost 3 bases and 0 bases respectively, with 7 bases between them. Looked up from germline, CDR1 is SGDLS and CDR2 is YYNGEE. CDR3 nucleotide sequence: TGTGCCAGCAGCGCTGACTACTCCTACAATGAGCAGTTCTTC. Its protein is CASSADYSYNEQFF.

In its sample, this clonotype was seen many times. CDR3 nucleotides: TGTGCCAGCAGCTTAGACAGGGATGGCTACACCTTC. Protein: CASSLDRDGYTF. The V call is TRBV11-2, the J call TRBJ1-2, with D tentatively TRBD1 (5 bases). Per germline, CDR1 SGHAT and CDR2 FQNNGV. The CDR3 has 12 residues. Trimming pared 0 bases from V and 6 bases from J, leaving 5 bases between.